A single sample gave rise to the 7 T cell receptor beta chains below, sequenced in a study of OX40 agonist ivuxolimab in advanced cancers. TCRdb keeps only in-frame clones here, not all; method: immunoSEQ multiplex PCR. The sample contains tens of thousands of clones, over 85% of which appear only once. The specimen was CD4+ or CD8+ T cells sorted from blood, collected in a trial of the OX40 agonist ivuxolimab. The receptors were gathered from an adult with an advanced solid tumor such as melanoma, head and neck, liver or kidney cancer.

The V call is TRBV6-5, the J call TRBJ2-1; D call uncertain. The V gene lost 2 bases and the J gene lost 7 bases, with 6 bases spanning the gap. The germline V gene has CDR1 MNHEY and CDR2 SVGAGI. The CDR3 sequence is 12 residues long. This CDR3 reads CASSYGPNEQFF. The CDR3 nucleotides read TGTGCCAGCAGTTACGGTCCGAATGAGCAGTTCTTC.

This clone was recorded once. The V call is TRBV9, the J call TRBJ2-3, with 7 bases that match TRBD2. Germline assignment: CDR1 SGDLS and CDR2 YYNGEE. The CDR3 is 14 residues long. The trim removed 0 bases at V and 5 bases at J, leaving 3 bases unmatched. CDR3 sequence reads: CASSVAGGKDTQYF. CDR3 in DNA: TGTGCCAGCAGCGTAGCGGGAGGTAAAGATACGCAGTATTTT.

V is TRBV28 and J is TRBJ2-1; D remains ambiguous. Germline values: CDR1 MDHEN, CDR2 SYDVKM. V shed 5 bases and J shed 8 bases, with 10 bases lying between them. The CDR3 is 12 residues long. The CDR3 sequence: CASSPRSDEQFF. CDR3 DNA: TGTGCCAGCAGTCCCCGAAGTGATGAGCAGTTCTTC.

The rearrangement uses TRBV27 and TRBJ2-7; 11 bases line up with TRBD2. After removal of 8 bases from V and 0 bases from J, the junction contained 3 bases not matched to a gene. The CDR3 is 14 amino acids. Germline V gives CDR1 MNHEY, CDR2 SMNVEV (reference sequence). The CDR3: CASRTSGSSYEQYF. The CDR3 region has the DNA TGTGCCAGCCGAACTAGCGGGAGCTCCTACGAGCAGTACTTC.

This clone came up once. The chain joins TRBV10-3 to TRBJ2-7, with 8 bases matching TRBD1. Germline lookup yields CDR1 ENHRY and CDR2 SYGVKD. The CDR3 covers 13 residues. V shed 2 bases, J shed 3 bases, and the junction held 0 bases outside the gene matches. The CDR3 region has the DNA TGTGCCATCAGTGAGGACAGGGGCTACGAGCAGTACTTC. Its translation: CAISEDRGYEQYF.

This clone has just one count. The rearrangement joins TRBV28 to TRBJ1-2; D not resolved. From germline, CDR1 is MDHEN and CDR2 SYDVKM. The CDR3 has 13 residues. V lost 5 bases and J 2 bases, leaving 9 bases between the germline ends. DNA for the CDR3: TGTGCCAGCAGTGCAACGGAAAACTATGGCTACACCTTC. Translating gives CASSATENYGYTF.

The V gene is TRBV28, the J gene TRBJ1-5; no clear D gene. Germline V gene sequence: CDR1 MDHEN, CDR2 SYDVKM. The CDR3 sequence is 16 residues long. The V gene lost 2 bases and the J gene lost 4 bases, with 15 bases spanning the gap. The CDR3 protein is CASSLPTQDPNQPQHF. The CDR3 DNA follows: TGTGCCAGCAGTTTACCCACTCAGGACCCAAATCAGCCCCAGCATTTT.